This TCR beta chain came from a study of shared clonotypes between healthy human individuals. General study findings and limits: Sampling used blood alone; tissue repertoires probably differ. Relative to their counterparts shared across all four donors, non-shared clonotypes exhibited diminished generation probabilities.

Notes on this clone: The antigen is unknown.

V was clipped by 2 bases and J by 3 bases; unmatched bases: 5. The CDR3 runs to 15 residues. Per germline, CDR1 MNHEY and CDR2 SMNVEV (reference sequence). The naive CD8 fraction comprised CD45RO-negative cells positively selected for CCR7 and excluded terminally differentiated effector memory CD45RA+ cells. Over several immunoSEQ plates, each subset's genomic DNA was distributed in even portions. TCRdb keeps only in-frame clones here, not all; method: immunoSEQ multiplex PCR. Of approximately 720,000 clones in the sample, around 90% were seen once. Source material: naive CD8+ T cells sorted from blood. The rearrangement joins TRBV27 to TRBJ1-1; 8 bases align to TRBD1. The receptor's source is a man in his thirties or forties in good health. The CDR3 protein is CASSLSYRGDTEAFF. The CDR3 region has the DNA TGTGCCAGCAGTTTAAGTTACAGGGGGGACACTGAAGCTTTCTTT.